This T cell receptor (beta chain) derives from a study of cytomegalovirus exposure and HLA in healthy donors. Broader study findings: A few CMV-associated chains proved CMV antigen-specific in vitro. The tendency of first-cohort TCR clusters to co-occur in the roughly 130 validation repertoires emerged from a later analysis. The study found most TCR sequences rare, yet found some public TCRs in many donors.

Notes on this clone: Its antigen is not identified.

Data came from immunoSEQ multiplex PCR; TCRdb stores just in-frame clones and leaves some out. The sample consists of about 140,000 clones, approximately 89% of them appearing once. Per germline, CDR1 SGHDT and CDR2 YYEEEE. Trimming took off 3 bases at V and 1 base at J, with 21 bases between the two ends. This CDR3 contains 18 residues. The rearrangement joins TRBV5-6 to TRBJ2-3; D remains ambiguous. Sequencing input: PBMCs. This sequence originates from a man between 18 and 35 years old in good health and CMV-seronegative. The CDR3 protein is CASSSGGFWMVGTDTQYF. CDR3 DNA: TGTGCCAGCAGCTCGGGTGGGTTCTGGATGGTTGGCACAGATACGCAGTATTTT.